Listed here are 16 T cell receptor beta chains from one sample, sequenced in a study of cytomegalovirus exposure and HLA in healthy donors (dated by TCRdb to the late 2010s). Library preparation employed the immunoSEQ multiplex PCR assay. For the multiplex PCR, a mixture combining 60 forward primers for TCR Vbeta segments and 13 reverse primers for TCR Jbeta segments was used. TCRdb took this table from immuneACCESS and kept in-frame rearrangements with V and J called. Such tables lack part of the clones; where checked against another copy, unresolved V genes explain under half of the gap, and the rest is unexplained. In this sample the table shows approximately 190,000 clones, about 79% of which occur a single time. The ten largest clones represent roughly 0.095% of the sample. Input material: PBMCs. The receptors originated from a boy younger than 10 in good health and CMV-seronegative.

Points on this clone: One end of the junction fails to match germline, which may point to a read error. J is TRBJ2-5 and V is TRBV7-2; D may be TRBD1 (6 bases). CDR3 length equals 17 residues. The V gene's germline CDR1 is SGHTA and CDR2 FQGNSA. This CDR3 reads CAGSRTTGSFTGETQYF. The CDR3 DNA follows: TGTGCCGGCAGCCGAACTACAGGGTCGTTCACGGGAGAGACCCAGTACTTC.

The chain combines TRBV6-4 with TRBJ2-5, with a weak D call TRBD2 (5 bases). The V end was cut by 3 bases, the J end by 2 bases, with 7 bases between. The CDR3 consists of 13 residues. The germline V gene encodes CDR1 MRHNA and CDR2 SNTAGT. CDR3 DNA sequence: TGTGCCAGCAGTGAAAAGCGGCAAGAGACCCAGTACTTC. This encodes CASSEKRQETQYF.

The gene calls are TRBV19 and TRBJ2-3; TRBD2 agrees at 8 bases. CDR1 is LNHDA, CDR2 SQIVND, per germline (reference sequence). The CDR3 contains 12 residues. J was trimmed by 3 bases and V by 10 bases; bases with no gene match: 3. CDR3 in amino acids: CATSGGTDTQYF. DNA of the CDR3: TGTGCCACCTCGGGGGGGACAGATACGCAGTATTTT.

The genes are TRBV7-3 and TRBJ2-7, with TRBD1 matching 7 bases. The CDR3 length is 17 residues. V was clipped by 1 base and J by 3 bases; unmatched bases: 12. Germline V CDR1 and CDR2: SGHTA, FQGTGA. CDR3 nucleotides: TGTGCCAGCAGCTTAATGGGTGGGGACAGTACGGACTACGAGCAGTACTTC. Amino acid sequence: CASSLMGGDSTDYEQYF.

The chain has TRBV11-2 and TRBJ1-1; 10 nucleotides agree with TRBD1. Germline CDR1 is SGHAT and CDR2 is FQNNGV. V gave up 5 bases and J gave up 0 bases; unmatched junction bases: 9. This CDR3 has 17 amino acids. The chain's CDR3 is CASSPGQGWAMNTEAFF. DNA for the CDR3: TGTGCCAGCAGCCCGGGACAGGGGTGGGCCATGAACACTGAAGCTTTCTTT.

The chain uses TRBV6-6 and TRBJ2-7; a possible D gene is TRBD2 (6 bases). The CDR3 is 13 amino acids. Germline V gene sequence: CDR1 MNHNY, CDR2 SVGAGI (reference sequence). V lost 6 bases and J lost 5, with 14 bases in between. The CDR3 DNA sequence: TGTGCCAGCAGACCCGGGACTCACAACGAGCAGTACTTC. Residues: CASRPGTHNEQYF.

The V gene is TRBV2, the J gene TRBJ1-2; D not resolved. The V end lost 4 bases, the J end lost 4 bases, and 7 bases lay between the germline ends. Germline-derived CDR1 and CDR2 are SNHLY and FYNNEI. The CDR3 runs to 12 residues. CDR3 sequence: CASSGQFYGYTF. For the CDR3, the DNA is TGTGCCAGCAGTGGGCAGTTCTATGGCTACACCTTC.

To note about this clone: Distinct nucleotide sequences in the sample also encode this CDR3. The gene calls are TRBV27 and TRBJ2-7, with D possibly being TRBD1 (6 bases). V lost 6 bases, J lost 7 bases, and 16 bases lay in between. The CDR3 totals 13 residues. CDR1 and CDR2 from the germline V gene are MNHEY and SMNVEV (reference sequence). The CDR3 nucleotides are TGTGCCAGCAGCCTGGGACACCCGTCGGAGCAGTACTTC. As protein: CASSLGHPSEQYF.

In DNA, the CDR3 is TGTGCCAGCAGCTCGGGACTAGCGGGGGGCGAGCAGTACTTC. Its protein product is CASSSGLAGGEQYF. The rearrangement uses TRBV11-2 and TRBJ2-7; 15 bases map to TRBD2. Trimming at V came to 4 bases and at J to 6 bases, leaving 1 base not matched to a gene. Germline CDR1 and CDR2: SGHAT and FQNNGV. The CDR3 loop spans 14 amino acids.

The chain employs TRBV7-9 and TRBJ1-2, with TRBD1 identical over 9 bases. The CDR3 covers 13 residues. The V gene end was trimmed by 1 base and the J gene end by 6 bases; junction bases not matched to a gene: 0. Germline assignment: CDR1 SEHNR and CDR2 FQNEAQ (reference sequence). CDR3 in DNA: TGTGCCAGCAGCTTAGGGACAGGGGATGGCTACACCTTC. Amino acids: CASSLGTGDGYTF.

This clone has just a few counts. V usage is TRBV4-3 and J usage is TRBJ1-2; D is perhaps TRBD1 (5 bases). The germline V gene has CDR1 LGHNA and CDR2 YSLEER. The CDR3 has 12 residues. The germline V and J ends were trimmed by 5 bases and 5 bases, with 9 bases remaining between them. The CDR3: CASSSGAYGYTF. In DNA form, the CDR3 reads TGCGCCAGCAGCTCTGGGGCTTATGGCTACACCTTC.

The J gene is TRBJ1-6, the V gene TRBV25-1, with D unclear. The V gene's germline CDR1 is MGHDK and CDR2 SYGVNS. This CDR3 is built from 14 residues. The V end was cut by 3 bases, the J end by 8 bases, with 11 bases between. CDR3 residues: CASSDLLADSPLHF. The DNA of the CDR3 is TGTGCCAGCAGTGACCTTTTAGCGGATTCACCCCTCCACTTT.

This clone occurred a few times. The rearrangement links TRBV7-2 to TRBJ1-1; TRBD1 is a possible D gene (6 bases). Trimming took 0 bases from V and 5 from J, leaving 16 bases between them. The CDR3 covers 16 residues. In germline, CDR1 is SGHTA, CDR2 FQGNSA. CDR3 loop: CASSLAGGRLSTEAFF. DNA of the CDR3: TGTGCCAGCAGCTTAGCCGGGGGGCGCTTGTCGACTGAAGCTTTCTTT.

V is TRBV6-1 and J is TRBJ1-4; weak D call: TRBD1 (6 bases). CDR1 is MNHNS, CDR2 SASEGT, per germline. V dropped 2 bases and J dropped 6 bases, with 13 bases sitting between them. The CDR3 covers 15 residues. The CDR3 is CASSEFPQGHEKLFF. The CDR3 nucleotides are TGTGCCAGCAGTGAATTTCCACAGGGCCATGAAAAACTGTTTTTT.

The gene calls are TRBV7-3 and TRBJ2-5; TRBD1 agrees at 8 bases. CDR1 and CDR2 (germline): SGHTA, FQGTGA. The CDR3 is made up of 13 amino acids. With V trimmed by 8 bases and J by 5 bases, 7 bases remained unmatched. CDR3: CASGVTGGETQYF. CDR3 bases: TGTGCCAGCGGGGTAACAGGGGGGGAGACCCAGTACTTC.

This chain joins TRBV18 and TRBJ1-5; 7 bases agree with TRBD1. The CDR3 sequence is 18 residues long. V gave up 11 bases and J gave up 1 base; unmatched junction bases: 20. Germline values: CDR1 KGHSH, CDR2 LQKENI. The CDR3 coding sequence is TGTGCCCGGTCAATATGGGGCAGGGGGAAGGTCAGCAATCAGCCCCAGCATTTT. Its translation is CARSIWGRGKVSNQPQHF.